The 9 T cell receptor beta chains given below trace back to one sample, sequenced in a study of shared clonotypes between healthy human individuals. Clones were read by immunoSEQ multiplex PCR, and TCRdb kept only the in-frame ones, dropping some. The sample lists fewer than 2.5 million clones, 80% to 95% seen once, with 0.36% in the top ten. Sample: naive CD4+ T cells from PBMCs. Subset: CD45RA+ positively selected. The receptors here all came from a man between 18 and 29 years old in good health. Some clones in this sample may be carry-over from other donors' samples.

V usage is TRBV7-8 and J usage is TRBJ2-5, with D hard to call. V lost 4 bases, J lost 5 bases, and 11 bases lay in between. The germline gives CDR1 SGHVS, CDR2 FQNEAQ. The CDR3 is 13 residues long. CDR3 sequence reads: CASSSGIGETQYF. The DNA for the CDR3 is TGTGCCAGCAGCTCGGGTATTGGGGAGACCCAGTACTTC.

This clone showed up just once. This chain links TRBV5-4 with TRBJ2-1; 8 nucleotides align to TRBD2. This CDR3 has 17 residues. Looked up from germline, CDR1 is SGHNT and CDR2 is YYREEE (reference sequence). With 2 bases clipped from V and 5 bases from J, the junction kept 12 bases outside the gene matches. CDR3 amino acids: CASSLSPVAGGDNEQFF. CDR3 nucleotide sequence: TGTGCCAGCAGCTTAAGTCCCGTGGCGGGAGGAGACAATGAGCAGTTCTTC. Filled out from reference TRBV5-4 and TRBJ2-1, the complete variable domain reads ETGVTQSPTHLIKTRGQQVTLRCSSQSGHNTVSWYQQALGQGPQFIFQYYREEENGRGNFPPRFSGLQFPNYSSELNVNALELDDSALYLCASSLSPVAGGDNEQFFGPGTRLTVL.

The chain combines TRBV7-9 with TRBJ2-3; D not certain. V was shortened by 1 base and J by 2 bases, with 16 bases between the two germline ends. This CDR3 has 17 residues. Germline lookup yields CDR1 SEHNR and CDR2 FQNEAQ (reference sequence). The CDR3 loop is CASSLVPGWENTDTQYF. For the CDR3, the DNA is TGTGCCAGCAGCTTAGTACCCGGATGGGAAAACACAGATACGCAGTATTTT.

J is TRBJ1-4 and V is TRBV18; D is undetermined. Between the trimmed V and J ends, which lost 3 bases and 8 bases, there was a span of 16 bases. The CDR3 runs to 15 residues. CDR1 and CDR2 (germline): KGHSH, LQKENI. CDR3 in DNA: TGTGCCAGCTCACCCCCGAACGGCGTTGTGGAAAAACTGTTTTTT. Encoded protein: CASSPPNGVVEKLFF. The full variable domain, with the rest looked up from reference TRBV18 and TRBJ1-4, is NAGVMQNPRHLVRRRGQEARLRCSPMKGHSHVYWYRQLPEEGLKFMVYLQKENIIDESGMPKERFSAEFPKEGPSILRIQQVVRGDSAAYFCASSPPNGVVEKLFFGSGTQLSVL.

The chain carries TRBV5-5 and TRBJ1-5; the D is unclear. Trimming shortened V by 1 base and J by 4 bases, and 6 bases separated the two germline ends. The length of the CDR3 is 13 residues. Per germline, CDR1 SGHKS and CDR2 YYEKEE (reference sequence). The CDR3, as DNA: TGTGCCAGCAGCTTGATACAAAATCAGCCCCAGCATTTT. This encodes CASSLIQNQPQHF. The variable domain in full, with the rest retrieved from reference TRBV5-5 and TRBJ1-5, is DAGVTQSPTHLIKTRGQQVTLRCSPISGHKSVSWYQQVLGQGPQFIFQYYEKEERGRGNFPDRFSARQFPNYSSELNVNALLLGDSALYLCASSLIQNQPQHFGDGTRLSIL.

The V and J genes are TRBV28 and TRBJ1-2; D unclear. Germline V CDR1 and CDR2: MDHEN, SYDVKM. V was shortened by 6 bases and J by 8 bases, with 16 bases between the two germline ends. The CDR3 contains 13 residues. The CDR3 nucleotides are TGTGCCAGCAGGCTCCCCGGGTGGGGAGGCTACACCTTC. It is translated as CASRLPGWGGYTF.

The rearrangement links TRBV5-1 to TRBJ1-1, with 9 bases aligning to TRBD1. CDR1 is SGHRS, CDR2 YFSETQ, per germline. This CDR3 is 15 amino acids long. V lost 2 bases to trimming and J lost 4 bases; unmatched junction nucleotides: 6. CDR3 residues: CASSFSGTGPTEAFF. The CDR3 DNA reads TGCGCCAGCAGCTTTTCCGGGACAGGGCCCACTGAAGCTTTCTTT.

The V and J genes are TRBV12-5 and TRBJ2-7; D might be TRBD1 (5 bases). Trimming removed 11 bases at V and 4 bases at J, with 18 bases between. CDR1 is LGHNT and CDR2 is FRNRAP in the germline V gene. This CDR3 is 13 amino acids long. As DNA, the CDR3 is TGTGCTCTGACCCAGGGCTCGGAGTACGAGCAGTACTTC. Encoded protein: CALTQGSEYEQYF.

V usage is TRBV19 and J usage is TRBJ2-1; tentative D call: TRBD1 (6 bases). Germline-derived CDR1 and CDR2 are LNHDA and SQIVND (reference sequence). The CDR3 contains 18 residues. V was clipped by 7 bases and J by 4 bases, with 26 bases between them. CDR3 nucleotide sequence: TGTGCCAGTACAAGACAAGGGGGAGTAATTTTCGGGTACAATGAGCAGTTCTTC. It yields the protein CASTRQGGVIFGYNEQFF.